This T cell receptor beta chain was profiled in a study of identical twins. Whole-study results and caveats: Invariant MAIT and iNKT cells are populations that could partly confound zero-insertion analyses.

Healthy Caucasian individuals made up all the donors. The CDR3 has 15 residues. Looked up from germline, CDR1 is MDHEN and CDR2 is SYDVKM. Trimming at V came to 6 bases and at J to 7 bases, leaving 9 bases not matched to a gene. TCRdb recomputed calls from the 5' RACE reads with MiXCR, one row per CDR3 protein. Of 250,000 or so distinct CDR3 sequences in the sample, approximately 7% were seen once. This clonotype was recorded at least ten times. Its cognate antigen is unknown. In addition, the sample was reused for a study of yellow fever vaccine responses in identical twins. From that second work: Reportedly, twins showed a vaccine T cell response that looked partly convergent and partly personalized.

The sequencing input was memory (CD45RO+) T cells sorted from blood. The TCR comes from a woman between 18 and 29 years old in good health. This chain joins TRBV28 and TRBJ1-4; 9 bases are shared with TRBD1. For the CDR3, the DNA is TGTGCCAGCAGCCGAAAACAGGGGGCGAGTGAAAAACTGTTTTTT. This gives the protein CASSRKQGASEKLFF.